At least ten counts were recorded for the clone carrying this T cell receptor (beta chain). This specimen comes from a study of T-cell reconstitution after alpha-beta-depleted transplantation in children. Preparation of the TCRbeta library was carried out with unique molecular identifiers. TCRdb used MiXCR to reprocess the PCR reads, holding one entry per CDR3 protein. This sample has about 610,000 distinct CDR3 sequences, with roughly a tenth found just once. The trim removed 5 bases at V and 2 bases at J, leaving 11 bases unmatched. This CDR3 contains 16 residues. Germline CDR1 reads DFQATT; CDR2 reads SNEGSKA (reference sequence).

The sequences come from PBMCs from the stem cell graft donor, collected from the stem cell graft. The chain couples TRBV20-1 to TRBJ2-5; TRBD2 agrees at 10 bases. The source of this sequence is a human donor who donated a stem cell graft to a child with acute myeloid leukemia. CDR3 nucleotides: TGCAGTGCTCCGGTAGTAGCGGGAGGTTGGCAAGAGACCCAGTACTTC. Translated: CSAPVVAGGWQETQYF.